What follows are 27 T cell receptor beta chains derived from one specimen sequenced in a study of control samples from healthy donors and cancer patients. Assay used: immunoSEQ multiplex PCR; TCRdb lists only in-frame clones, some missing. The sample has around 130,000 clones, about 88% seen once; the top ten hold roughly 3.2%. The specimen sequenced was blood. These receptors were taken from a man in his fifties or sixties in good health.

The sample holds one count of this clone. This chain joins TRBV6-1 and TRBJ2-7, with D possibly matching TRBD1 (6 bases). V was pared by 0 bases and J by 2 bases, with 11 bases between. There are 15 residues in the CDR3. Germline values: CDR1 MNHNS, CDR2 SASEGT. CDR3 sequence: CASSEAWDTAYEQYF. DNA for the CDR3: TGTGCCAGCAGTGAAGCTTGGGACACAGCCTACGAGCAGTACTTC.

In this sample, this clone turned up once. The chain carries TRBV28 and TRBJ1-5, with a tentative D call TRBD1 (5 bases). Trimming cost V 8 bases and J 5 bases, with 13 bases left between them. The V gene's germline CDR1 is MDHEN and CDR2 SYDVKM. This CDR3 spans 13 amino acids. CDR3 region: CASHSGFHQPQHF. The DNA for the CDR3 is TGTGCCAGCCACTCAGGGTTTCATCAGCCCCAGCATTTT.

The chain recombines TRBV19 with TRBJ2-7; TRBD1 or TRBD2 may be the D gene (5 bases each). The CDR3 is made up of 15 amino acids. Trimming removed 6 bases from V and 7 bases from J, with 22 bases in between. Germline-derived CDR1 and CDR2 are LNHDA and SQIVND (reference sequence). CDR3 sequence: CASSPGGGPTMEQYF. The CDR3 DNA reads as TGTGCCAGTAGCCCCGGTGGGGGACCTACGATGGAGCAGTACTTC.

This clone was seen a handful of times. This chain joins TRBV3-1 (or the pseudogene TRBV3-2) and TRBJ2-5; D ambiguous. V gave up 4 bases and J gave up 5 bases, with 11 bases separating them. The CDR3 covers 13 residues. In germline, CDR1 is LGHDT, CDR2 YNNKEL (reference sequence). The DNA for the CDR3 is TGTGCCAGCAGCCCGCGCGCGCAGGAGACCCAGTACTTC. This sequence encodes CASSPRAQETQYF.

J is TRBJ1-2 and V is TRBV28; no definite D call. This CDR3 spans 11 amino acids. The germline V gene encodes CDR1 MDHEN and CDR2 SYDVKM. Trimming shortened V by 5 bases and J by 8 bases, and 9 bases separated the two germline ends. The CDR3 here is CASSTTGGYTF. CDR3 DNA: TGTGCCAGCAGTACAACGGGGGGCTACACCTTC.

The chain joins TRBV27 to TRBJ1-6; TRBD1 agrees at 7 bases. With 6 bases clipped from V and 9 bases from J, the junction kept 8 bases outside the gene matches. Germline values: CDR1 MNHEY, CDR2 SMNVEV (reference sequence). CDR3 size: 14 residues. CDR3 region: CASSSRQGPSPLHF. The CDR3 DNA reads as TGTGCCAGCAGCTCCCGACAGGGACCTTCACCCCTCCACTTT.

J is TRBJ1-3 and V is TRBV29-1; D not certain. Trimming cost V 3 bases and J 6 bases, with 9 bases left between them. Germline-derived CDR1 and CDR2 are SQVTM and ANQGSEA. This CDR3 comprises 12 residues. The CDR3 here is CSVEGNLNTIYF. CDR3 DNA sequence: TGCAGCGTTGAGGGGAACTTAAACACCATATATTTT.

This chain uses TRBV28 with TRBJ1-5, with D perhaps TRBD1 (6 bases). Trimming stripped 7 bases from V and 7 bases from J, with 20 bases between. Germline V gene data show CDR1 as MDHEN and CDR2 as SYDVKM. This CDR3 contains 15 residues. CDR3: CASTLGGGPNQPQHF. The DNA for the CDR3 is TGTGCCAGCACCTTAGGGGGGGGGCCAAACCAGCCCCAGCATTTT.

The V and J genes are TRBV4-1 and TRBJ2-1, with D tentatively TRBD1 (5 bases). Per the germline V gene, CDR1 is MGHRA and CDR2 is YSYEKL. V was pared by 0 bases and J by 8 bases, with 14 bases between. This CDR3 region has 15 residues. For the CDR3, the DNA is TGCGCCAGCAGCCAAGATCAAGGGGTACCCTATGAGCAGTTCTTC. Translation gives CASSQDQGVPYEQFF.

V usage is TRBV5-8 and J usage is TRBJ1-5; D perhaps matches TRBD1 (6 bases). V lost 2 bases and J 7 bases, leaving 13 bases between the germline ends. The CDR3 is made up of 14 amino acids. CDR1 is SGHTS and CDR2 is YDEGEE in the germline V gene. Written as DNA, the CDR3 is TGTGCCAGCAGCTTCGGATCAGGGGCACAGCCCCAGCATTTT. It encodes CASSFGSGAQPQHF.

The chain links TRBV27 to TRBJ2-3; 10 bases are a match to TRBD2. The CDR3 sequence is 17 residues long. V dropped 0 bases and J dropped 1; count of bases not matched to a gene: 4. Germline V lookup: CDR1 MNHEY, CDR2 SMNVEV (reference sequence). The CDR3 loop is CASSLSGGLARTDTQYF. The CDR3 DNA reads TGTGCCAGCAGTTTATCCGGGGGACTAGCGCGCACAGATACGCAGTATTTT.

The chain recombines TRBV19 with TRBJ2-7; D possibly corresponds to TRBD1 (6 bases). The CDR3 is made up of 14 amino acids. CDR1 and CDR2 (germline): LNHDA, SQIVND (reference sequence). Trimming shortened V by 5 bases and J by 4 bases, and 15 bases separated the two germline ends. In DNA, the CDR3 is TGTGCCAGTAGTCCGGACAGAGAGACTTACGAGCAGTACTTC. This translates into CASSPDRETYEQYF.

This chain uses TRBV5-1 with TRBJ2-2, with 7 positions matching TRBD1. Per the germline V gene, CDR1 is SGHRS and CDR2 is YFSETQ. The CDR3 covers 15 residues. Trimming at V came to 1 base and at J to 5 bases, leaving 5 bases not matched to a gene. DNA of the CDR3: TGCGCCAGCAGCTTGAAGGGGGCGCGGACCGGGGAGCTGTTTTTT. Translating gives CASSLKGARTGELFF. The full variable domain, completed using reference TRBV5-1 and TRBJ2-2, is KAGVTQTPRYLIKTRGQQVTLSCSPISGHRSVSWYQQTPGQGLQFLFEYFSETQRNKGNFPGRFSGRQFSNSRSEMNVSTLELGDSALYLCASSLKGARTGELFFGEGSRLTVL.

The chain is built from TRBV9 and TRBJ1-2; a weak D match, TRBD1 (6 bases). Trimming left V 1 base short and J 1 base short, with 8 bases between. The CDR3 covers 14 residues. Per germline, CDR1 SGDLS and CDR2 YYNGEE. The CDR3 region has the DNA TGTGCCAGCAGCGTAAACAGGGATAACTATGGCTACACCTTC. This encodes CASSVNRDNYGYTF.

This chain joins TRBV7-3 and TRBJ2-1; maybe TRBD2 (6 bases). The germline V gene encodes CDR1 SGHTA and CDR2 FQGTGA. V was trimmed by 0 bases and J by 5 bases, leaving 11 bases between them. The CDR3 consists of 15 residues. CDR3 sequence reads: CASSLTPGGDNEQFF. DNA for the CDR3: TGTGCCAGCAGCTTAACGCCCGGCGGGGACAATGAGCAGTTCTTC.

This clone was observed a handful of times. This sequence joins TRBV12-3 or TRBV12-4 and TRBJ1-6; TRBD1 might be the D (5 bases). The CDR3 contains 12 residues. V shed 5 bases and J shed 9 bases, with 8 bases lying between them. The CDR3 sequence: CASSVQVSPLHF. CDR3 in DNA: TGTGCCAGCAGTGTACAGGTTTCACCCCTCCACTTT.

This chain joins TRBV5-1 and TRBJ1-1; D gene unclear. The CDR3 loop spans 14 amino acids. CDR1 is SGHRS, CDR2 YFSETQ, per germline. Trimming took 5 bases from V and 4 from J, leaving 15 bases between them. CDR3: CASRPGPSSTEAFF. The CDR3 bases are TGCGCCAGCAGACCGGGCCCGTCGAGCACTGAAGCTTTCTTT. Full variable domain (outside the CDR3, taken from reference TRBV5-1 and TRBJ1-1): KAGVTQTPRYLIKTRGQQVTLSCSPISGHRSVSWYQQTPGQGLQFLFEYFSETQRNKGNFPGRFSGRQFSNSRSEMNVSTLELGDSALYLCASRPGPSSTEAFFGQGTRLTVV.

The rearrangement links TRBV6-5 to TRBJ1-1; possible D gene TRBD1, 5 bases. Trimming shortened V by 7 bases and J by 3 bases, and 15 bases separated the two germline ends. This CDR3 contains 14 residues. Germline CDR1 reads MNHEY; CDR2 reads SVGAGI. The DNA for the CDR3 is TGTGCCAGCACCCCCGGGGCGGGGCACACTGAAGCTTTCTTT. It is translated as CASTPGAGHTEAFF.

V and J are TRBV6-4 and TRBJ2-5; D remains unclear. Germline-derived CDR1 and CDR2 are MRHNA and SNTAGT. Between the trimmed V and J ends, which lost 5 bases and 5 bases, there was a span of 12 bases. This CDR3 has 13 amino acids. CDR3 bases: TGTGCCAGCAGTCATGATCAAGGGGAGACCCAGTACTTC. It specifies CASSHDQGETQYF.

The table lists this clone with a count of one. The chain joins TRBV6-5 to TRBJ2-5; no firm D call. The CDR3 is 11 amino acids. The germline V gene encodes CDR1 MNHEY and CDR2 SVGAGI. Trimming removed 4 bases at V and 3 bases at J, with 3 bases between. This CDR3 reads CASSSKETQYF. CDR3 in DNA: TGTGCCAGCAGTTCTAAAGAGACCCAGTACTTC.

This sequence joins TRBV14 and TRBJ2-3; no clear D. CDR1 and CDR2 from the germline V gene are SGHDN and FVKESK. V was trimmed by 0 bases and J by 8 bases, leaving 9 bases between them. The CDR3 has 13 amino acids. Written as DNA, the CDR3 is TGTGCCAGCAGCCAAGATACCCTCCGTACGCAGTATTTT. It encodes CASSQDTLRTQYF.

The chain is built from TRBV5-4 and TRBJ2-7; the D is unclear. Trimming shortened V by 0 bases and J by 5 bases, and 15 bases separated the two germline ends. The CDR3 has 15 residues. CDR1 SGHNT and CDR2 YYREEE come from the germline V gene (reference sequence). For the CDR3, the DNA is TGTGCCAGCAGCTTGGGGGTCGGGTTTTTTAACGAGCAGTACTTC. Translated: CASSLGVGFFNEQYF.

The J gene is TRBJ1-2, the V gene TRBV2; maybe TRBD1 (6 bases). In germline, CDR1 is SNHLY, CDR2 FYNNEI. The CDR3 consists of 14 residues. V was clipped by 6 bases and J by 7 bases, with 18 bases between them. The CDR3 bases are TGTGCCAGCAGGCGGGGGGGGCGCTTAGGTGGCTACACCTTC. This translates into CASRRGGRLGGYTF.

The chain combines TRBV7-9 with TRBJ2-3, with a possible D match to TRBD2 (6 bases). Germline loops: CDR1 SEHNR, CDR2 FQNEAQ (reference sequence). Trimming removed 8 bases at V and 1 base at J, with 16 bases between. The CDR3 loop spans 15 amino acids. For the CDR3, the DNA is TGTGCCAGCCCTGTCGGGGAGGACGGCACAGATACGCAGTATTTT. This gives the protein CASPVGEDGTDTQYF.

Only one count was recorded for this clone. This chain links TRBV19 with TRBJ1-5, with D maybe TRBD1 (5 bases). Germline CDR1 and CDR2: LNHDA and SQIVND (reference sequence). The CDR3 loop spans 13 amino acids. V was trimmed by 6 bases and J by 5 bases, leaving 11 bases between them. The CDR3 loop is CASRGTRDQPQHF. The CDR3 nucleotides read TGTGCCAGTAGAGGGACTCGGGATCAGCCCCAGCATTTT.

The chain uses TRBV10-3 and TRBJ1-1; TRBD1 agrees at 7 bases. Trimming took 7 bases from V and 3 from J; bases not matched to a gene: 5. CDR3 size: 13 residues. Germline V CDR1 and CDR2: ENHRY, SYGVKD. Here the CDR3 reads CAINRGGDTEAFF. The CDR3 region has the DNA TGTGCCATCAACAGAGGGGGCGACACTGAAGCTTTCTTT.

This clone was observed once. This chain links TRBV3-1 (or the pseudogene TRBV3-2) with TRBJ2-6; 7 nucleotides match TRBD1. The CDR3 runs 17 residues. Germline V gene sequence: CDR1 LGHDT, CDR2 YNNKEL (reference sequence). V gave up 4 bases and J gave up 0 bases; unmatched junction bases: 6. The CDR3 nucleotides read TGTGCCAGCAGCCCACGGGGACAGTCCTCTGGGGCCAACGTCCTGACTTTC. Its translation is CASSPRGQSSGANVLTF.